A single sample is the source of the 32 T cell receptor beta chains below, sequenced in a study of cytomegalovirus exposure and HLA in healthy donors. Assay: immunoSEQ multiplex PCR; the TCRdb copy retains only in-frame clones and omits some. The sample yields some 320,000 clones, 87% seen once. The sequencing input was PBMCs. The receptors were gathered from a woman aged 25 to 39 in good health and CMV-seropositive.

This chain uses TRBV27 with TRBJ2-7; maybe TRBD1 (6 bases). The germline CDR1 and CDR2 sequences are MNHEY and SMNVEV (reference sequence). With 0 bases removed from V and 6 bases from J, the gap between germline ends came to 9 bases. The CDR3 has 13 residues. The CDR3 sequence: CASSLSRGGEQYF. The CDR3 coding sequence is TGTGCCAGCAGTTTATCGCGAGGGGGCGAGCAGTACTTC.

The chain is built from TRBV6-1 and TRBJ2-2, with TRBD1 matching over 7 bases. The CDR3 sequence is 15 residues long. The germline CDR1 and CDR2 sequences are MNHNS and SASEGT. V gave up 6 bases and J gave up 3 bases; unmatched junction bases: 7. The CDR3 spells CASREPRGYTGELFF. CDR3 nucleotide sequence: TGTGCCAGCAGAGAGCCCAGGGGGTACACCGGGGAGCTGTTTTTT.

The chain employs TRBV5-1 and TRBJ2-1; D is uncertain. The V and J ends lost 3 bases and 10 bases respectively, with 11 bases between them. CDR1 and CDR2 from the germline V gene are SGHRS and YFSETQ. CDR3 length: 12 residues. For the CDR3, the DNA is TGCGCCAGCAGCTCGGTCGGGTCCGAGCAGTTCTTC. Translation: CASSSVGSEQFF.

CDR3 residues: CASSQDGTGELFF. The DNA for the CDR3 is TGCGCCAGCAGCCAAGATGGCACCGGGGAGCTGTTTTTT. The chain carries TRBV4-3 and TRBJ2-2; the D is unclear. Between the trimmed V and J ends, which lost 0 bases and 4 bases, there was a span of 3 bases. Germline V gene data show CDR1 as LGHNA and CDR2 as YSLEER. The CDR3 extends over 13 amino acids.

The chain has TRBV2 and TRBJ1-5; TRBD1 matches at 7 bases. J gave up 5 bases and V 6 bases, and 10 bases lay outside the gene matches. Germline V gene data show CDR1 as SNHLY and CDR2 as FYNNEI. The CDR3 has 15 residues. The CDR3, as DNA: TGTGCCAGCAGAGGCATCCGGGACAGCGATCAGCCCCAGCATTTT. Its translation is CASRGIRDSDQPQHF.

This clone was found once. This sequence joins TRBV27 and TRBJ2-3; D might be TRBD1 (6 bases). The germline gives CDR1 MNHEY, CDR2 SMNVEV (reference sequence). CDR3 length: 14 amino acids. The V gene lost 7 bases and the J gene lost 0 bases, with 11 bases spanning the gap. The CDR3 reads CASTTGSSTDTQYF. CDR3 in DNA: TGTGCCAGCACCACAGGGTCTAGCACAGATACGCAGTATTTT.

The chain employs TRBV30 and TRBJ1-2, with no clear D. Trimming pared 0 bases from V and 0 bases from J, leaving 8 bases between. CDR1 is GTSNPN and CDR2 is SVGIG in the germline V gene (reference sequence). The CDR3 loop spans 14 amino acids. CDR3 amino acids: CAWSVLLTNYGYTF. DNA of the CDR3: TGTGCCTGGAGTGTACTGCTCACTAACTATGGCTACACCTTC.

The chain uses TRBV30 and TRBJ1-4; 10 bases are shared with TRBD1. CDR1 GTSNPN and CDR2 SVGIG come from the germline V gene (reference sequence). Trimming took 3 bases from V and 4 from J; bases not matched to a gene: 5. The CDR3 has 15 amino acids. The CDR3 DNA is TGTGCCTGGAGGCCGGGACAGGGGTATAATGAAAAACTGTTTTTT. This translates into CAWRPGQGYNEKLFF.

This chain connects TRBV5-4 to TRBJ2-7; 15 positions agree with TRBD2. Germline lookup yields CDR1 SGHNT and CDR2 YYREEE (reference sequence). This CDR3 spans 14 amino acids. Trimming cost V 4 bases and J 9 bases; bases outside gene matches: 5. The CDR3 sequence: CASSGTSGGRVQYF. DNA of the CDR3: TGTGCCAGCAGCGGGACTAGCGGGGGGAGGGTGCAGTACTTC.

The chain has TRBV6-5 and TRBJ2-7; possibly TRBD1 or TRBD2 for D (5 bases each). Trimming stripped 2 bases from V and 2 bases from J, with 13 bases between. Germline V gene data show CDR1 as MNHEY and CDR2 as SVGAGI. This CDR3 has 15 amino acids. CDR3 in amino acids: CASSYSRDGAYEQYF. As DNA, the CDR3 is TGTGCCAGCAGTTACAGCCGGGACGGAGCCTACGAGCAGTACTTC.

The rearrangement joins TRBV25-1 to TRBJ1-5; possibly TRBD1 for D (5 bases). V was trimmed by 3 bases and J by 2 bases, leaving 14 bases between them. The CDR3 is 16 residues long. Germline V CDR1 and CDR2: MGHDK, SYGVNS. The chain's CDR3 is CASSERRGWGNQPQHF. The CDR3 DNA reads TGTGCCAGCAGTGAGCGGAGGGGCTGGGGCAATCAGCCCCAGCATTTT.

This clone was recorded once. In the same sample, other DNA sequences code for this CDR3. The rearrangement joins TRBV28 to TRBJ2-7; no clear D gene. The CDR3 totals 12 residues. Trimming took 3 bases from V and 2 from J, leaving 5 bases between them. Germline-derived CDR1 and CDR2 are MDHEN and SYDVKM. CDR3 nucleotide sequence: TGTGCCAGCAGTTTGGGGACCTACGAGCAGTACTTC. Encoded protein: CASSLGTYEQYF.

This rearrangement joins TRBV18 to TRBJ1-4; 8 bases line up with TRBD1. The CDR3 sequence is 15 residues long. Germline assignment: CDR1 KGHSH and CDR2 LQKENI. With 1 base clipped from V and 8 bases from J, the junction kept 6 bases outside the gene matches. DNA for the CDR3: TGTGCCAGCTCACCACGGACAGGGCCTACAGAAAAACTGTTTTTT. Translating it yields CASSPRTGPTEKLFF.

The chain employs TRBV25-1 and TRBJ2-2; D gene unclear. Germline lookup yields CDR1 MGHDK and CDR2 SYGVNS. Deletions cut 3 bases from V and 6 bases from J, with 11 bases between. The CDR3 totals 14 residues. The CDR3 loop is CASSDHAGPGELFF. CDR3 sequence (DNA): TGTGCCAGCAGTGATCATGCTGGCCCCGGGGAGCTGTTTTTT.

The chain carries TRBV29-1 and TRBJ1-2, with a possible D match to TRBD1 (5 bases). Germline-derived CDR1 and CDR2 are SQVTM and ANQGSEA. The CDR3 has 13 residues. Trimming removed 7 bases at V and 3 bases at J, with 15 bases between. CDR3 in DNA: TGCAGCGGTTCGACCGGGACTTACTATGGCTACACCTTC. Encoded protein: CSGSTGTYYGYTF. The full variable domain, completed using reference TRBV29-1 and TRBJ1-2, is SAVISQKPSRDICQRGTSLTIQCQVDSQVTMMFWYRQQPGQSLTLIATANQGSEATYESGFVIDKFPISRPNLTFSTLTVSNMSPEDSSIYLCSGSTGTYYGYTFGSGTRLTVV.

The V and J genes are TRBV28 and TRBJ1-2, with no clear D. V lost 6 bases to trimming and J lost 5 bases, with 10 bases between them. Germline CDR1 and CDR2: MDHEN and SYDVKM. The CDR3 is 12 amino acids. Here the CDR3 DNA reads TGTGCCAGCAGCCCCAGCTCTTATGGCTACACCTTC. Encoded protein: CASSPSSYGYTF.

The chain couples TRBV19 to TRBJ1-1, with 8 bases matching TRBD1. This CDR3 has 15 amino acids. CDR1 is LNHDA and CDR2 is SQIVND in the germline V gene (reference sequence). V gave up 4 bases and J gave up 0 bases; unmatched junction bases: 4. The CDR3 region has the DNA TGTGCCAGTAGTAACAGGGGGGGTCTGAACACTGAAGCTTTCTTT. This translates into CASSNRGGLNTEAFF.

The chain combines TRBV9 with TRBJ2-7, with D perhaps matching TRBD1 (5 bases). The CDR3 runs to 13 residues. CDR1 SGDLS and CDR2 YYNGEE come from the germline V gene. V was shortened by 4 bases and J by 3 bases, with 11 bases between the two germline ends. The CDR3 reads CASSIGVGYEQYF. CDR3 DNA sequence: TGTGCCAGCAGCATAGGGGTAGGCTACGAGCAGTACTTC.

The rearrangement uses TRBV19 and TRBJ2-7; D is ambiguous. Trimming pared 3 bases from V and 0 bases from J, leaving 18 bases between. Germline V gives CDR1 LNHDA, CDR2 SQIVND (reference sequence). This CDR3 contains 17 residues. For the CDR3, the DNA is TGTGCCAGTAGTATGCAGACGTCAGAGACCAGCTCCTACGAGCAGTACTTC. Translation: CASSMQTSETSSYEQYF. The variable domain in full, with the rest retrieved from reference TRBV19 and TRBJ2-7, is DGGITQSPKYLFRKEGQNVTLSCEQNLNHDAMYWYRQDPGQGLRLIYYSQIVNDFQKGDIAEGYSVSREKKESFPLTVTSAQKNPTAFYLCASSMQTSETSSYEQYFGPGTRLTVT.

Note on this clone: At one of its ends the junction is not consistent with the germline gene, which may arise from a read error. The V call is TRBV5-6, the J call TRBJ1-2, with D maybe TRBD1 (5 bases). This CDR3 has 14 amino acids. CDR1 SGHDT and CDR2 YYEEEE come from the germline V gene. The CDR3 loop reads CASSLFPEGFTAGF. DNA for the CDR3: TGTGCCAGCAGCTTATTCCCGGAGGGGTTTACCGCGGGATTC.

The chain has TRBV2 and TRBJ1-5; D is perhaps TRBD1 (6 bases). V shed 7 bases and J shed 14 bases, with 18 bases lying between them. In germline, CDR1 is SNHLY, CDR2 FYNNEI. The CDR3 is made up of 12 amino acids. As DNA, the CDR3 is TGTGCCAGCAAACAAGCGGGGGGGCGGGAGCATTTT. It is translated as CASKQAGGREHF.

V is TRBV27 and J is TRBJ2-7, with D perhaps matching TRBD2 (5 bases). CDR1 is MNHEY, CDR2 SMNVEV, per germline (reference sequence). With 6 bases removed from V and 0 bases from J, the gap between germline ends came to 15 bases. The CDR3 length is 15 residues. Here the CDR3 reads CASSDRTGSSYEQYF. The CDR3 coding sequence is TGTGCCAGCAGCGATCGGACGGGAAGCTCCTACGAGCAGTACTTC.

The rearrangement joins TRBV7-3 to TRBJ2-5; 10 bases line up with TRBD2. Per germline, CDR1 SGHTA and CDR2 FQGTGA. The ends lost 3 bases at V and 5 bases at J; junction bases unmatched: 9. The CDR3 is 16 amino acids. As DNA, the CDR3 is TGTGCCAGCAGCTTGTCCCAGCGGGGGGGCCGGGAGACCCAGTACTTC. It codes for CASSLSQRGGRETQYF.

This chain uses TRBV7-9 with TRBJ2-5, with 9 bases aligning to TRBD2. Germline trimming cut 7 bases from V and 7 bases from J; bases unmatched to any gene: 10. The CDR3 consists of 14 residues. The germline V gene encodes CDR1 SEHNR and CDR2 FQNEAQ (reference sequence). The CDR3: CASTPQGAGGTQYF. CDR3 nucleotide sequence: TGTGCCAGCACCCCGCAGGGAGCGGGGGGGACCCAGTACTTC.

The V and J genes are TRBV6-1 and TRBJ1-2; 9 nucleotides agree with TRBD1. J was trimmed by 4 bases and V by 8 bases; bases with no gene match: 11. The V gene's germline CDR1 is MNHNS and CDR2 SASEGT. The CDR3 runs 15 residues. CDR3: CASFGPGQGSYGYTF. The CDR3 DNA is TGTGCCAGCTTTGGTCCGGGACAGGGATCCTATGGCTACACCTTC.

This CDR3 reads CASSQVPTAGGPYNEQFF. The CDR3 bases are TGCGCCAGCAGCCAAGTCCCCACCGCGGGGGGCCCCTACAATGAGCAGTTCTTC. The V and J genes are TRBV4-3 and TRBJ2-1; 8 bases align to TRBD2. Germline CDR1 is LGHNA and CDR2 is YSLEER. The CDR3 totals 18 residues. The V and J ends lost 1 base and 2 bases, in that order; junction bases with no gene match: 10.

The chain combines TRBV5-1 with TRBJ1-4; D is unresolved. The CDR3 is 12 amino acids. CDR1 SGHRS and CDR2 YFSETQ come from the germline V gene. V was shortened by 6 bases and J by 4 bases, with 7 bases between the two germline ends. CDR3 region: CASKTLNEKLFF. The CDR3 DNA sequence: TGCGCCAGCAAGACCCTTAATGAAAAACTGTTTTTT.

J is TRBJ1-3 and V is TRBV5-1; D gene unclear. The V end was cut by 0 bases, the J end by 4 bases, with 5 bases between. This CDR3 has 13 residues. CDR1 SGHRS and CDR2 YFSETQ come from the germline V gene. In DNA form, the CDR3 reads TGCGCCAGCAGCTTGGGCGGAGGAAACACCATATATTTT. Its protein is CASSLGGGNTIYF.

The CDR3 DNA sequence: TGCAGCGTTGCGGGGGCCATCAACACTGAAGCTTTCTTT. As protein: CSVAGAINTEAFF. The chain has TRBV29-1 and TRBJ1-1, with a tentative D call TRBD1 (6 bases). Per germline, CDR1 SQVTM and CDR2 ANQGSEA. V lost 4 bases and J lost 2, with 11 bases in between. The CDR3 length is 13 residues.

This chain joins TRBV27 and TRBJ1-5, with 7 nucleotides matching TRBD1. The CDR3 totals 16 residues. V gave up 7 bases and J gave up 3 bases; unmatched junction bases: 12. Germline V CDR1 and CDR2: MNHEY, SMNVEV (reference sequence). The CDR3 DNA reads TGTGCCAGCAAAACTTCAGGGGGGAGTAACAATCAGCCCCAGCATTTT. Protein sequence: CASKTSGGSNNQPQHF.

This rearrangement joins TRBV4-3 to TRBJ2-1; tentatively, D is TRBD1 (5 bases). Trimming pared 0 bases from V and 6 bases from J, leaving 15 bases between. CDR1 and CDR2 (germline): LGHNA, YSLEER. CDR3 length equals 16 residues. For the CDR3, the DNA is TGCGCCAGCAGCCAAGATCGCAGGGAAGGGGCCAATGAGCAGTTCTTC. Amino acid sequence: CASSQDRREGANEQFF.

The chain has TRBV7-9 and TRBJ2-7; tentatively, D is TRBD2 (6 bases). V was clipped by 5 bases and J by 3 bases, with 14 bases between them. The CDR3 covers 14 residues. The germline gives CDR1 SEHNR, CDR2 FQNEAQ (reference sequence). CDR3 DNA: TGTGCCAGCAGCCCCCTGGGGGGAAACTACGAGCAGTACTTC. Protein product: CASSPLGGNYEQYF.